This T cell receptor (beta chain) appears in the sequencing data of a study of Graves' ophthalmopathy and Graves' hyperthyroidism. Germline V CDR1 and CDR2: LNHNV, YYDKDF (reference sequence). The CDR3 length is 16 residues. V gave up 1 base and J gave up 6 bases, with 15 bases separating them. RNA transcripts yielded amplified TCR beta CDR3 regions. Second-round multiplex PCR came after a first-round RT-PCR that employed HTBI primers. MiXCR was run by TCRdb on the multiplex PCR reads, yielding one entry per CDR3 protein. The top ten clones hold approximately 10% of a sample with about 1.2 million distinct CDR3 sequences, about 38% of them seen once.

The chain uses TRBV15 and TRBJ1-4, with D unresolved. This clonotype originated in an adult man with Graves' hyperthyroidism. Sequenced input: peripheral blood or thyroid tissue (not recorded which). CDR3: CATSRAGGLRDEKLFF. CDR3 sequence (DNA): TGTGCCACCAGCAGAGCGGGTGGGTTACGAGATGAAAAACTGTTTTTT.